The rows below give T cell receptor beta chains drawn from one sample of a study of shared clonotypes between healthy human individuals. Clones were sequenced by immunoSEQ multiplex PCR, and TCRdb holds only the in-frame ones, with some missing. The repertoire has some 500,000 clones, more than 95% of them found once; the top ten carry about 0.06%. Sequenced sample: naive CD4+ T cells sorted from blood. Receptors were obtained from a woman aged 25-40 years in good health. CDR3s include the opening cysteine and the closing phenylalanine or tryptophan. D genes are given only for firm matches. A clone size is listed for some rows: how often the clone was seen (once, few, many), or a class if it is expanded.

DNA: TGTGCCAGCAGTGGGGAGGGGCATCAGCCCCAGCATTTT
CDR3: CASSGEGHQPQHF
D: NA
size: NA
J: TRBJ1-5
V: TRBV2
length: 13

DNA: TGTGCCAGTAGTATAGAGGGTGGACGGTCCTACGAGCAGTACTTC
CDR3: CASSIEGGRSYEQYF
D: NA
size: NA
J: TRBJ2-7
V: TRBV19
length: 15

DNA: TGTGCCAGCAGGGAGGGACCGACAGTTGGAAACACCATATATTTT
CDR3: CASREGPTVGNTIYF
D: NA
size: once
J: TRBJ1-3
V: TRBV6-5
length: 15

DNA: TGTGCCAGCAGCCCGGACGGGGGCGCAAAGGCTTTCTTT
CDR3: CASSPDGGAKAFF
D: NA
size: NA
J: TRBJ1-1
V: TRBV28
length: 13

DNA: TGTGCCAGCAGTGAGGGGTCCTCCTCCTACAATGAGCAGTTCTTC
CDR3: CASSEGSSSYNEQFF
D: NA
size: NA
J: TRBJ2-1
V: TRBV6-1
length: 15

DNA: TGTGCCAGCAGTGCACAGGGGTCATACTCTGGAAACACCATATATTTT
CDR3: CASSAQGSYSGNTIYF
D: TRBD1
size: NA
J: TRBJ1-3
V: TRBV6-1
length: 16

DNA: TGTGCCAGCTCACCACCGGGAGCGGGGTTGGGAGGTACGCAGTATTTT
CDR3: CASSPPGAGLGGTQYF
D: TRBD2
size: few
J: TRBJ2-3
V: TRBV18
length: 16

DNA: TGCAGCGTTCAAAAGACTCAGGGATCTGGAAACACCATATATTTT
CDR3: CSVQKTQGSGNTIYF
D: NA
size: NA
J: TRBJ1-3
V: TRBV29-1
length: 15

DNA: TGTGCCAGCAGCTTGGAACCGGGACAGGGCTATGAAAAACTGTTTTTT
CDR3: CASSLEPGQGYEKLFF
D: TRBD1
size: NA
J: TRBJ1-4
V: TRBV13
length: 16

DNA: TGTGCCAGCTCACCATCGGGTAGCGGACAAGAGACCCAGTACTTC
CDR3: CASSPSGSGQETQYF
D: NA
size: once
J: TRBJ2-5
V: TRBV18
length: 15

DNA: TGTGCCAGCAGCCACCACCCCGAGGGTAGCGGGGGGGCCCACGAGCAGTACTTC
CDR3: CASSHHPEGSGGAHEQYF
D: TRBD2
size: NA
J: TRBJ2-7
V: TRBV4-2
length: 18

DNA: TGTGCCAGTAGTATCGAGGAGGCCGGGGAGCTGTTTTTT
CDR3: CASSIEEAGELFF
D: NA
size: NA
J: TRBJ2-2
V: TRBV19
length: 13

DNA: TGTGCCAGCAGCTCAGACAGTTCTCAAGTTTACTACGAGCAGTACTTC
CDR3: CASSSDSSQVYYEQYF
D: NA
size: NA
J: TRBJ2-7
V: TRBV5-4
length: 16

DNA: TGTGCCATCAGTGAGGATGGGGGAGTCTCGATGGCTCAGCCCCAGCATTTT
CDR3: CAISEDGGVSMAQPQHF
D: NA
size: NA
J: TRBJ1-5
V: TRBV10-3
length: 17

DNA: TGTGCCCTCCTCGAACGGCGGGGGTTCACAGATACGCAGTATTTT
CDR3: CALLERRGFTDTQYF
D: TRBD2
size: NA
J: TRBJ2-3
V: TRBV11-2
length: 15

DNA: TGTGCCTGGAACTACGGAAAACAGGGAAACTCCTACGAGCAGTACTTC
CDR3: CAWNYGKQGNSYEQYF
D: NA
size: NA
J: TRBJ2-7
V: TRBV30
length: 16

DNA: TGCGCCAGCAGCCCAGGACAGGGGGCTTCCTCCTACGAGCAGTACTTC
CDR3: CASSPGQGASSYEQYF
D: TRBD1
size: NA
J: TRBJ2-7
V: TRBV5-1
length: 16

DNA: TGCGCCAGCAGCTTGCAACAGAGCCTTGACTATGGCTACACCTTC
CDR3: CASSLQQSLDYGYTF
D: NA
size: NA
J: TRBJ1-2
V: TRBV5-1
length: 15

DNA: TGTGCCTGGAGTTCTGGGACAGGGGGCGGCTACACCTTC
CDR3: CAWSSGTGGGYTF
D: TRBD1
size: NA
J: TRBJ1-2
V: TRBV30
length: 13

DNA: TGTGCCAACAGTGAGGGTCACACCACTGAAGCTTTCTTT
CDR3: CANSEGHTTEAFF
D: NA
size: NA
J: TRBJ1-1
V: TRBV6-1
length: 13

DNA: TGTGCCAGCCCTCGTTATGGGACCAATTATCAGCCCCAGCATTTT
CDR3: CASPRYGTNYQPQHF
D: NA
size: NA
J: TRBJ1-5
V: TRBV28
length: 15

DNA: TGCGCCAGCAGCCAAGGGGTGGGGCAGGGGCAAGAGACCCAGTACTTC
CDR3: CASSQGVGQGQETQYF
D: NA
size: NA
J: TRBJ2-5
V: TRBV4-1
length: 16

DNA: TGTGCCAGCAACAGGGGTTCAACCTACGAGCAGTACTTC
CDR3: CASNRGSTYEQYF
D: TRBD1
size: NA
J: TRBJ2-7
V: TRBV6-6
length: 13